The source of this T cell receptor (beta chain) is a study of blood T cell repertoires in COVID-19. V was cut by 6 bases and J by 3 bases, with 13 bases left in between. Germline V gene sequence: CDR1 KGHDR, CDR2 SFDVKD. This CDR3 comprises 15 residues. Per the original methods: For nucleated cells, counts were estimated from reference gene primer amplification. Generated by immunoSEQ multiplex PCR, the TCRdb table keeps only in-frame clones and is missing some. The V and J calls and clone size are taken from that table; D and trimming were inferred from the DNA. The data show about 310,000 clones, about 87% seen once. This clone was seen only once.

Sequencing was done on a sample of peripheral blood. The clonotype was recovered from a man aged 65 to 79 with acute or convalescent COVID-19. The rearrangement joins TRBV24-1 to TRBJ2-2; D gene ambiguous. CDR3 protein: CATSNGHFDTGELFF. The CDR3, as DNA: TGTGCCACCAGTAACGGTCATTTCGACACCGGGGAGCTGTTTTTT.